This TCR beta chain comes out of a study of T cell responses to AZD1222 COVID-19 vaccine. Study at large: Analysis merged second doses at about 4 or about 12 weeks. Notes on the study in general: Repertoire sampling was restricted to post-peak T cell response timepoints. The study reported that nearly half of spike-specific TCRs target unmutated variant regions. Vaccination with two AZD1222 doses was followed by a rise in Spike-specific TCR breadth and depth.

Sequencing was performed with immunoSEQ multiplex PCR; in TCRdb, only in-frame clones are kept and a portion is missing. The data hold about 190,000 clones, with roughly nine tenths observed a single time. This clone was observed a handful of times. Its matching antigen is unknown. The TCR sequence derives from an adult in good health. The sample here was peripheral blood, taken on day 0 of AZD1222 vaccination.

CDR3 sequence reads: CASSLGLAGEQYF. As DNA, the CDR3 is TGTGCCAGCAGTTTGGGACTAGCGGGTGAGCAGTACTTC. The chain joins TRBV28 to TRBJ2-7; 12 nucleotides align to TRBD2. Per germline, CDR1 MDHEN and CDR2 SYDVKM. J lost 7 bases, V lost 3 bases, and 1 base had no gene match. The CDR3 totals 13 residues. Using reference TRBV28 and TRBJ2-7 for the parts outside the CDR3, the full variable domain is DVKVTQSSRYLVKRTGEKVFLECVQDMDHENMFWYRQDPGLGLRLIYFSYDVKMKEKGDIPEGYSVSREKKERFSLILESASTNQTSMYLCASSLGLAGEQYFGPGTRLTVT.